A selection of T cell receptor beta chains follows, all from one sample in a study of shared clonotypes between healthy human individuals. Profiling relied on immunoSEQ multiplex PCR, and the TCRdb table lists in-frame clones only, not all of them. The sample lists over 2 million clones; about 95% were seen once. The sequencing sample was made of naive CD8+ T cells sorted from blood. The receptors stem from a man aged 18 to 30 in good health. CDR3s include the opening cysteine and the closing phenylalanine or tryptophan. A D gene is named only where the DNA matches it firmly. Clone size, where shown, is once, few, many, or a class for clones that have expanded.

d_gene: NA
j_gene: TRBJ2-7
v_gene: TRBV7-9
abundance: NA
CDR3nt: TGTGCCAGCAGCCCCTATAGCTCCTACGAGCAGTACTTC
CDR3aa: CASSPYSSYEQYF

d_gene: TRBD1
j_gene: TRBJ2-1
v_gene: TRBV4-1
abundance: NA
CDR3nt: TGCGCCAGCAGCCAAGATAAGGAGACAGGGGCATACAATGAGCAGTTCTTC
CDR3aa: CASSQDKETGAYNEQFF

d_gene: NA
j_gene: TRBJ2-2
v_gene: TRBV21-1
abundance: few
CDR3nt: TGTGCCAGCAGCACGCGGGCTAGCGGGAGGTGGAACACCGGGGAGCTGTTTTTT
CDR3aa: CASSTRASGRWNTGELFF

d_gene: NA
j_gene: TRBJ1-2
v_gene: TRBV7-2
abundance: NA
CDR3nt: TGTGCCAGCAGCGGGGACTTCTATGGCTACACCTTC
CDR3aa: CASSGDFYGYTF

d_gene: NA
j_gene: TRBJ2-2
v_gene: TRBV2
abundance: NA
CDR3nt: TGTGCCAGCAGTGCCGACAGAGACCACACCGGGGAGCTGTTTTTT
CDR3aa: CASSADRDHTGELFF

d_gene: NA
j_gene: TRBJ1-6
v_gene: TRBV28
abundance: NA
CDR3nt: TGTGCCAGCAGTTCCGCGGTGGGTAGGACGGCGAATTCACCCCTCCACTTT
CDR3aa: CASSSAVGRTANSPLHF

d_gene: TRBD2
j_gene: TRBJ2-6
v_gene: TRBV4-3
abundance: NA
CDR3nt: TGCGCCAGCAGCCAAGATGAAGCGGGGAACGTCCTGACTTTC
CDR3aa: CASSQDEAGNVLTF

d_gene: NA
j_gene: TRBJ2-5
v_gene: TRBV2
abundance: NA
CDR3nt: TGTGCCAGCAGTGCGACGAGCCTGTCCCAAGAGACCCAGTACTTC
CDR3aa: CASSATSLSQETQYF

d_gene: NA
j_gene: TRBJ2-3
v_gene: TRBV7-7
abundance: NA
CDR3nt: TGTGCTAGCAGCTTTGGGACGAACACAGATACGCAGTATTTT
CDR3aa: CASSFGTNTDTQYF

d_gene: NA
j_gene: TRBJ2-7
v_gene: TRBV27
abundance: NA
CDR3nt: TGTGCCAGCAGTTTATCGACAGGATCCTACGAGCAGTACTTC
CDR3aa: CASSLSTGSYEQYF

d_gene: TRBD1
j_gene: TRBJ2-5
v_gene: TRBV11-2
abundance: NA
CDR3nt: TGTGCCAGCAGCTTAGAGGTGACAGGGGTAGGGGAGACCCAGTACTTC
CDR3aa: CASSLEVTGVGETQYF

d_gene: NA
j_gene: TRBJ2-5
v_gene: TRBV7-9
abundance: NA
CDR3nt: TGTGCCAGCAGCTTCTTTGGGAAAGAGACCCAGTACTTC
CDR3aa: CASSFFGKETQYF

d_gene: TRBD1
j_gene: TRBJ2-5
v_gene: TRBV5-5
abundance: NA
CDR3nt: TGTGCCAGCAGCACCGGACAGGGGGCAGAGACCCAGTACTTC
CDR3aa: CASSTGQGAETQYF

d_gene: NA
j_gene: TRBJ2-6
v_gene: TRBV5-4
abundance: few
CDR3nt: TGTGCCAGCAGCTTGGAACGAACTGGGGCCAACGTCCTGACTTTC
CDR3aa: CASSLERTGANVLTF

d_gene: TRBD2
j_gene: TRBJ2-1
v_gene: TRBV29-1
abundance: NA
CDR3nt: TGCAGCGTTGAAGAAGCGGGGAGCTCCTACAATGAGCAGTTCTTC
CDR3aa: CSVEEAGSSYNEQFF

d_gene: NA
j_gene: TRBJ2-2
v_gene: TRBV5-1
abundance: NA
CDR3nt: TGCGCCAGCAGCCCCTCACCCCCGGGACACCGTACCGGGGAGCTGTTTTTT
CDR3aa: CASSPSPPGHRTGELFF

d_gene: NA
j_gene: TRBJ1-2
v_gene: TRBV5-4
abundance: once
CDR3nt: TGTGCCAGCAGCTTGAATCCGGACCCCCCTGGAGGCTACACCTTC
CDR3aa: CASSLNPDPPGGYTF

d_gene: TRBD1
j_gene: TRBJ1-2
v_gene: TRBV6-5
abundance: NA
CDR3nt: TGTGCCAGCAGTTACTCGTGGGGACAGGGGGCCGATGGCTACACCTTC
CDR3aa: CASSYSWGQGADGYTF

d_gene: NA
j_gene: TRBJ2-1
v_gene: TRBV9
abundance: NA
CDR3nt: TGTGCCAGCAGCGTAGGCCCGGGAGAGTCCTACAATGAGCAGTTCTTC
CDR3aa: CASSVGPGESYNEQFF

d_gene: TRBD2
j_gene: TRBJ2-3
v_gene: TRBV27
abundance: NA
CDR3nt: TGTGCCAGCAGTTTCGGACTAGCGGCTAGCACAGATACGCAGTATTTT
CDR3aa: CASSFGLAASTDTQYF

d_gene: TRBD1
j_gene: TRBJ1-5
v_gene: TRBV30
abundance: NA
CDR3nt: TGTGCCTGGAGTGACCGGGACAGAGTCAATCAGCCCCAGCATTTT
CDR3aa: CAWSDRDRVNQPQHF

d_gene: NA
j_gene: TRBJ2-3
v_gene: TRBV28
abundance: NA
CDR3nt: TGTGCCAGCAGTTCGGACAGCAGTATTAGCACAGATACGCAGTATTTT
CDR3aa: CASSSDSSISTDTQYF

d_gene: NA
j_gene: TRBJ2-7
v_gene: TRBV5-4
abundance: NA
CDR3nt: TGTGCCAGCAGCTTGGGATTAGCGGAGACCTACGAGCAGTACTTC
CDR3aa: CASSLGLAETYEQYF

d_gene: NA
j_gene: TRBJ2-7
v_gene: TRBV5-8
abundance: NA
CDR3nt: TGTGCCATCGCAGAGGGGGAGGCAAGCTACGAGCAGTACTTC
CDR3aa: CAIAEGEASYEQYF

d_gene: TRBD2
j_gene: TRBJ2-1
v_gene: TRBV5-1
abundance: once
CDR3nt: TGCGCCAGCATGGCGGAGTTAGGACTAGCGGGAAAAGGGCAGTTCTTC
CDR3aa: CASMAELGLAGKGQFF

d_gene: NA
j_gene: TRBJ1-5
v_gene: TRBV19
abundance: NA
CDR3nt: TGTGCCAGTAGTATACGTGGACCTCAGCCCCAGCATTTT
CDR3aa: CASSIRGPQPQHF

d_gene: TRBD2
j_gene: TRBJ2-3
v_gene: TRBV7-6
abundance: NA
CDR3nt: TGTGCCAGCAGCCAAACAGCGGGGGGCCGCACAGATACGCAGTATTTT
CDR3aa: CASSQTAGGRTDTQYF

d_gene: NA
j_gene: TRBJ2-7
v_gene: TRBV5-1
abundance: NA
CDR3nt: TGCGCCAGCAGCCAGGACACTTTCTCCTACGAGCAGTACTTC
CDR3aa: CASSQDTFSYEQYF

d_gene: NA
j_gene: TRBJ1-2
v_gene: TRBV7-9
abundance: NA
CDR3nt: TGTGCCAGCAGCTTATCCGATGGGAACCGCGATGGCTACACCTTC
CDR3aa: CASSLSDGNRDGYTF

d_gene: TRBD2
j_gene: TRBJ2-1
v_gene: TRBV6-1
abundance: NA
CDR3nt: TGTGCCAGCAGTGAACTGGGGGGGAATGAGCAGTTCTTC
CDR3aa: CASSELGGNEQFF

d_gene: NA
j_gene: TRBJ1-1
v_gene: TRBV2
abundance: NA
CDR3nt: TGTGCCAGCAGTGACAGGGAGGCGAACACTGAAGCTTTCTTT
CDR3aa: CASSDREANTEAFF

d_gene: TRBD1
j_gene: TRBJ1-1
v_gene: TRBV7-3
abundance: NA
CDR3nt: TGTGCCAGCAGCTTAAGCCAGGGGGCGGTCACTGAAGCTTTCTTT
CDR3aa: CASSLSQGAVTEAFF

d_gene: NA
j_gene: TRBJ1-5
v_gene: TRBV6-5
abundance: once
CDR3nt: TGTGCCAGCAGCAACGACGGGACGGGAATGCCCCAGCATTTT
CDR3aa: CASSNDGTGMPQHF

d_gene: TRBD1
j_gene: TRBJ2-7
v_gene: TRBV29-1
abundance: once
CDR3nt: TGCAGCGCACCACCCGTAGAGGGGGCCAACTACGAGCAGTACTTC
CDR3aa: CSAPPVEGANYEQYF

d_gene: TRBD2
j_gene: TRBJ2-1
v_gene: TRBV2
abundance: NA
CDR3nt: TGTGCCAGCAGTGAAATTGTTGCGGGAGAACCAGGTCCTGAGCAGTTCTTC
CDR3aa: CASSEIVAGEPGPEQFF

d_gene: TRBD1
j_gene: TRBJ1-1
v_gene: TRBV25-1
abundance: NA
CDR3nt: TGTGCCAGCTCCCCGGGACAGGGTAGCACTGAAGCTTTCTTT
CDR3aa: CASSPGQGSTEAFF

d_gene: NA
j_gene: TRBJ2-5
v_gene: TRBV25-1
abundance: once
CDR3nt: TGTGCCAGCAGTGAATTCCCGGGAATGGAGACCCAGTACTTC
CDR3aa: CASSEFPGMETQYF

d_gene: NA
j_gene: TRBJ1-3
v_gene: TRBV7-2
abundance: NA
CDR3nt: TGTGCCATCGCTGGAGGGGTTTCTGGAAACACCATATATTTT
CDR3aa: CAIAGGVSGNTIYF

d_gene: NA
j_gene: TRBJ2-7
v_gene: TRBV27
abundance: NA
CDR3nt: TGTGCCAGCAGTTTTAACCTCGGGCCAACTAACGGGACGCCTTCCTACGAGCAGTACTTC
CDR3aa: CASSFNLGPTNGTPSYEQYF

d_gene: NA
j_gene: TRBJ2-1
v_gene: TRBV27
abundance: NA
CDR3nt: TGTGCCAGCGGACGCCAAGTCGGCTACAATGAGCAGTTCTTC
CDR3aa: CASGRQVGYNEQFF

d_gene: NA
j_gene: TRBJ2-3
v_gene: TRBV4-1
abundance: NA
CDR3nt: TGCGCCAGCAGCGGCTTCCAGGGGAGCACAGATACGCAGTATTTT
CDR3aa: CASSGFQGSTDTQYF

d_gene: NA
j_gene: TRBJ1-1
v_gene: TRBV4-1
abundance: few
CDR3nt: TGCGCCAGCAGCCAAGATCGCAGACCGCCTGAAGCTTTCTTT
CDR3aa: CASSQDRRPPEAFF

d_gene: NA
j_gene: TRBJ2-3
v_gene: TRBV20-1
abundance: NA
CDR3nt: TGCAGTGCTCCGTTAGATACGCAGTATTTT
CDR3aa: CSAPLDTQYF

d_gene: NA
j_gene: TRBJ2-3
v_gene: TRBV6-4
abundance: NA
CDR3nt: TGTGCCAGCAGTGACTTCGGGGAGTCAGATACGCAGTATTTT
CDR3aa: CASSDFGESDTQYF

d_gene: NA
j_gene: TRBJ2-3
v_gene: TRBV9
abundance: NA
CDR3nt: TGTGCCAGCAGCGTAGGCTCTAGCACAGATACGCAGTATTTT
CDR3aa: CASSVGSSTDTQYF

d_gene: NA
j_gene: TRBJ1-4
v_gene: TRBV6-5
abundance: NA
CDR3nt: TGTGCCAGCGCTGTCCAGGGTTTGGGGAATGAAAAACTGTTTTTT
CDR3aa: CASAVQGLGNEKLFF

d_gene: NA
j_gene: TRBJ2-7
v_gene: TRBV11-2
abundance: NA
CDR3nt: TGTGCCAGCAGCTTAGTCTTGCAATACGAGCAGTACTTC
CDR3aa: CASSLVLQYEQYF

d_gene: TRBD2
j_gene: TRBJ2-7
v_gene: TRBV11-2
abundance: NA
CDR3nt: TGTGCCAGCAGCTTATCCTTATCTAGCGGGGCCTACTACGAGCAGTACTTC
CDR3aa: CASSLSLSSGAYYEQYF

d_gene: NA
j_gene: TRBJ2-1
v_gene: TRBV2
abundance: NA
CDR3nt: TGTGCCAGCAGTGAAAGCGCTTCCTACAATGAGCAGTTCTTC
CDR3aa: CASSESASYNEQFF

d_gene: NA
j_gene: TRBJ2-1
v_gene: TRBV11-3
abundance: NA
CDR3nt: TGTGCCAGCAGCCCGGGACAATACTACAATGAGCAGTTCTTC
CDR3aa: CASSPGQYYNEQFF

d_gene: TRBD2
j_gene: TRBJ2-1
v_gene: TRBV13
abundance: NA
CDR3nt: TGTGCCAGCAGCCCCGGACTAGCGGGGGTCTACAATGAGCAGTTCTTC
CDR3aa: CASSPGLAGVYNEQFF

d_gene: NA
j_gene: TRBJ2-7
v_gene: TRBV7-9
abundance: NA
CDR3nt: TGTGCCAGCAGCTTGGGGGACTCCTACGAGCAGTACTTC
CDR3aa: CASSLGDSYEQYF

d_gene: TRBD1
j_gene: TRBJ2-7
v_gene: TRBV27
abundance: NA
CDR3nt: TGTGCCAGCAGTCACAGGGGGAGCTCCTACGAGCAGTACTTC
CDR3aa: CASSHRGSSYEQYF

d_gene: NA
j_gene: TRBJ1-2
v_gene: TRBV5-8
abundance: NA
CDR3nt: TGTGCCAGCAGCGGATTGTGGGAGGCTAACTATGGCTACACCTTC
CDR3aa: CASSGLWEANYGYTF